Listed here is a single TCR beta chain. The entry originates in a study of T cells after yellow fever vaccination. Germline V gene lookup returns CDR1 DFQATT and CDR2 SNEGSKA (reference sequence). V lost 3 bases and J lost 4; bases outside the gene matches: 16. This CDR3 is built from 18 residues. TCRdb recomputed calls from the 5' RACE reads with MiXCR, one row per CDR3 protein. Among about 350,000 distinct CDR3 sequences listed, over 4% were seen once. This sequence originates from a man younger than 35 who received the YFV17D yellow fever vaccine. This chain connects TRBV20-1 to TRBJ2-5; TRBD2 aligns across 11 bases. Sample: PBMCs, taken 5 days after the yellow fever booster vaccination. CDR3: CSARITGLAGLPAETQYF. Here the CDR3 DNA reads TGCAGTGCTAGGATTACCGGACTAGCGGGCCTACCCGCAGAGACCCAGTACTTC.